These 11 T cell receptor beta chains were all obtained from the same sample, sequenced in a study of low-dose radiotherapy and immunotherapy resistance in tumors. As for time point: after trial treatment. Indicated treatment: LDRT plus nivolumab, ipilimumab, low-dose cyclophosphamide and aspirin (RACIN trial). Both TCRalpha and TCRbeta chains were reverse transcribed with V-gene-specific primers. The TCRs were subjected to amplification over roughly 20 PCR cycles employing a constant-region primer in conjunction with a V-primer adapter. A single record per CDR3 protein comes from TCRdb applying MiXCR to the reads. The table lists roughly 95,000 distinct CDR3 sequences, about 20% of them singletons. The starting material was PBMCs, obtained after low-dose radiotherapy plus immunotherapy. The receptor source for this set is a female donor with ovarian cancer.

This clonotype was picked up many times. This chain connects TRBV12-3 or TRBV12-4 to TRBJ2-5, with 14 bases lining up with TRBD2. Germline trimming cut 3 bases from V and 2 bases from J; bases unmatched to any gene: 2. The CDR3 loop spans 16 amino acids. This CDR3 is CASSLGLAGEQETQYF. CDR3 DNA sequence: TGTGCCAGCAGTTTGGGACTAGCGGGAGAACAAGAGACCCAGTACTTC.

The CDR3 loop reads CASSYSMGIQFF. CDR3 DNA: TGTGCCAGCAGTTACTCGATGGGGATCCAGTTCTTC. The chain has TRBV6-2 or TRBV6-3 and TRBJ2-1; no clear D. This CDR3 spans 12 amino acids. The V end was cut by 0 bases, the J end by 13 bases, with 10 bases between. The germline CDR1 and CDR2 sequences are MNHEY and SVGEGT.

V is TRBV6-2 or TRBV6-3 and J is TRBJ2-7; 10 bases are a match to TRBD1. J was trimmed by 4 bases and V by 7 bases; bases with no gene match: 7. The CDR3 is made up of 14 amino acids. Germline V gives CDR1 MNHEY, CDR2 SVGEGT. The CDR3 region is CASKRTGGNYEQYF. In DNA form, the CDR3 reads TGTGCCAGCAAACGGACAGGGGGAAATTACGAGCAGTACTTC.

The table lists this clonotype with many counts. The rearrangement links TRBV6-2 or TRBV6-3 to TRBJ1-1; D is unclear. V shed 6 bases and J shed 7 bases, with 15 bases lying between them. The CDR3 runs 13 residues. Germline lookup yields CDR1 MNHEY and CDR2 SVGEGT. CDR3: CASSVNREVEAFF. The CDR3 DNA reads as TGTGCCAGCAGCGTCAACCGGGAGGTTGAAGCTTTCTTT.

The rearrangement joins TRBV5-1 to TRBJ2-7, with 7 nucleotides matching TRBD1. CDR1 SGHRS and CDR2 YFSETQ come from the germline V gene. The CDR3 totals 15 residues. J lost 5 bases, V lost 4 bases, and 12 bases had no gene match. CDR3: CASSLPTTGLNEQYF. The CDR3 nucleotides are TGCGCCAGCAGCCTACCGACGACAGGGCTGAACGAGCAGTACTTC. The full variable domain, its missing parts supplied by reference TRBV5-1 and TRBJ2-7, is KAGVTQTPRYLIKTRGQQVTLSCSPISGHRSVSWYQQTPGQGLQFLFEYFSETQRNKGNFPGRFSGRQFSNSRSEMNVSTLELGDSALYLCASSLPTTGLNEQYFGPGTRLTVT.

This clonotype has ten or more counts. J is TRBJ1-1 and V is TRBV5-1, with 10 bases that match TRBD1. V was clipped by 6 bases and J by 4 bases; unmatched bases: 6. The CDR3 spans 14 residues. CDR1 and CDR2 (germline): SGHRS, YFSETQ. The CDR3: CASTRTGGSTEAFF. DNA of the CDR3: TGCGCCAGCACCAGGACAGGGGGAAGCACTGAAGCTTTCTTT.

This clonotype occurred many times. The genes are TRBV19 and TRBJ2-2; 9 nucleotides match TRBD1. This CDR3 is 14 amino acids long. Trimming at V came to 2 bases and at J to 6 bases, leaving 1 base not matched to a gene. Germline lookup yields CDR1 LNHDA and CDR2 SQIVND (reference sequence). The CDR3: CASSIRQGAGELFF. CDR3 coding DNA: TGTGCCAGTAGTATACGACAGGGGGCCGGGGAGCTGTTTTTT.

With respect to this clonotype: A read error may explain this, as a much larger clone is one base away. The CDR3 region has the DNA TGTGCCAGCAGTTACTCCGTTTGCAGAACCTACGAGCAGTACTTC. This codes for CASSYSVCRTYEQYF. The chain joins TRBV6-2 or TRBV6-3 to TRBJ2-7, with unresolved D. CDR3 length: 15 residues. Germline V gives CDR1 MNHEY, CDR2 SVGEGT. The V and J ends lost 0 bases and 2 bases respectively, with 11 bases between them.

This clonotype was detected many times. This rearrangement joins TRBV10-3 to TRBJ1-5, with D unresolved. This CDR3 spans 15 amino acids. Trimming removed 3 bases from V and 0 bases from J, with 9 bases in between. CDR1 and CDR2 (germline): ENHRY, SYGVKD. The DNA of the CDR3 is TGTGCCATCAGTGATAGGCTGATTAGCAATCAGCCCCAGCATTTT. Translating gives CAISDRLISNQPQHF.

CDR3 DNA sequence: TGTGCCAGCAGTTTATTGAGGGACGGCCGAACCAACGTCCTGACTTTC. Translated: CASSLLRDGRTNVLTF. V is TRBV27 and J is TRBJ2-6; D is possibly TRBD1 or TRBD2 (5 bases each). V was trimmed by 1 base and J by 8 bases, leaving 15 bases between them. Germline CDR1 reads MNHEY; CDR2 reads SMNVEV (reference sequence). This CDR3 is built from 16 residues.

This clonotype has at least ten counts. The chain is built from TRBV7-9 and TRBJ2-3; maybe TRBD2 (6 bases). V dropped 0 bases and J dropped 4 bases, with 11 bases sitting between them. The CDR3 sequence is 15 residues long. The germline V gene has CDR1 SEHNR and CDR2 FQNEAQ (reference sequence). CDR3 coding DNA: TGTGCCAGCAGCTTAGCGGCGGGGAGAGCAGATACGCAGTATTTT. It encodes CASSLAAGRADTQYF.